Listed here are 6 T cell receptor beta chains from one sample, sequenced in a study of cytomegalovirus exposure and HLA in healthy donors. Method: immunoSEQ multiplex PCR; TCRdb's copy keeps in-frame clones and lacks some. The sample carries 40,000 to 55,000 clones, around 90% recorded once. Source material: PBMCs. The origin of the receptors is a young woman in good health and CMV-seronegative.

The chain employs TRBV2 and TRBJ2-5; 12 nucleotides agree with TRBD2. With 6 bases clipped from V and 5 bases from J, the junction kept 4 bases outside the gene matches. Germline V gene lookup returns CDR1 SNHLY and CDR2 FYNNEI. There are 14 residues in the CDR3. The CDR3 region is CASRLLAGGETQYF. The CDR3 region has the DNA TGTGCCAGCAGACTACTAGCGGGAGGCGAGACCCAGTACTTC. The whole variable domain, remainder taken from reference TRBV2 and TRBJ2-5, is EPEVTQTPSHQVTQMGQEVILRCVPISNHLYFYWYRQILGQKVEFLVSFYNNEISEKSEIFDDQFSVERPDGSNFTLKIRSTKLEDSAMYFCASRLLAGGETQYFGPGTRLLVL.

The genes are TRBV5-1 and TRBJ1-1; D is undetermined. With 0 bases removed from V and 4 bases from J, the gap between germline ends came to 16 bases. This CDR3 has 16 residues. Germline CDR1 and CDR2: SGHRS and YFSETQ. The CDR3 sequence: CASSLDGSDSVTEAFF. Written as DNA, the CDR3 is TGCGCCAGCAGCTTGGATGGGAGTGATAGTGTCACTGAAGCTTTCTTT.

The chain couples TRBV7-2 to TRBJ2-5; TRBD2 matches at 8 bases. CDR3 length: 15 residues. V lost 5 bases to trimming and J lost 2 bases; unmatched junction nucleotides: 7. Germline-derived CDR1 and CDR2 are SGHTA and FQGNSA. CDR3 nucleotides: TGTGCCAGCAGCCAGCGGGAGTGGGAACAAGAGACCCAGTACTTC. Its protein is CASSQREWEQETQYF.

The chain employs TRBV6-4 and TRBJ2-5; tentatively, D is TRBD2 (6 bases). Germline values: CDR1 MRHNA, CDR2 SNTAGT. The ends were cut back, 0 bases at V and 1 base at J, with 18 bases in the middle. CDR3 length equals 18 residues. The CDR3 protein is CASSDSSLRLGLQETQYF. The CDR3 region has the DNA TGTGCCAGCAGTGACTCTTCGTTGCGACTGGGACTCCAAGAGACCCAGTACTTC.

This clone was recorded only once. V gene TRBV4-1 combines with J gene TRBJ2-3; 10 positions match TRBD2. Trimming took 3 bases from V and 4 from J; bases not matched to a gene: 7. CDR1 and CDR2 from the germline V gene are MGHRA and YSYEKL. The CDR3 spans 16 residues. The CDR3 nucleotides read TGCGCCAGCAGCCAGGTGCAAGCGGGGGGGCCAGATACGCAGTATTTT. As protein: CASSQVQAGGPDTQYF.

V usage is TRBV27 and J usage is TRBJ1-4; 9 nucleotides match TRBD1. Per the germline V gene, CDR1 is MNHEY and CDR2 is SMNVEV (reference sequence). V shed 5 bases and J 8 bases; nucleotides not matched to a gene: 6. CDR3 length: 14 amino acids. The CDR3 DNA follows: TGTGCCAGCAGTACCTGGACAGGGGAGGAAAAACTGTTTTTT. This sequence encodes CASSTWTGEEKLFF.